These 15 T cell receptor beta chains share one sample of origin, sequenced in a study of blood T cell repertoires in COVID-19. Method: immunoSEQ multiplex PCR; TCRdb's copy keeps in-frame clones and lacks some. The sample comprises over 30,000 clones, 81% of which are singletons, and around 28% rests with the top ten. Material: peripheral blood. Receptors originate from a man older than 75 with active or convalescent COVID-19.

The gene calls are TRBV24-1 and TRBJ2-1; D might be TRBD1 (5 bases). The CDR3 spans 14 residues. The V end was cut by 4 bases, the J end by 12 bases, with 18 bases between. Germline lookup yields CDR1 KGHDR and CDR2 SFDVKD. The CDR3 region is CATSDPQGWGGQFF. In DNA, the CDR3 is TGTGCCACCAGTGACCCCCAAGGGTGGGGCGGGCAGTTCTTC.

The chain joins TRBV5-4 to TRBJ1-2; no definite D call. The CDR3 has 14 residues. The V and J ends lost 2 bases and 0 bases respectively, with 8 bases between them. Germline values: CDR1 SGHNT, CDR2 YYREEE (reference sequence). CDR3 sequence: CASSFERANYGYTF. CDR3 nucleotide sequence: TGTGCCAGCAGCTTCGAACGGGCTAACTATGGCTACACCTTC.

This chain uses TRBV7-6 with TRBJ2-2; 11 bases align to TRBD2. The length of the CDR3 is 16 residues. Trimming removed 5 bases from V and 4 bases from J; junction bases left unmatched: 6. Looked up from germline, CDR1 is SGHVS and CDR2 is FNYEAQ. The chain's CDR3 is CASSLTSGSLTGELFF. The CDR3 coding sequence is TGTGCCAGCAGCCTAACTAGCGGGAGTCTCACCGGGGAGCTGTTTTTT.

The gene calls are TRBV30 and TRBJ1-4; 11 bases line up with TRBD1. V dropped 4 bases and J dropped 7; count of bases not matched to a gene: 5. The CDR3 is 14 amino acids. Germline V gene sequence: CDR1 GTSNPN, CDR2 SVGIG (reference sequence). This CDR3 reads CAWTGTGGFEKLFF. CDR3 in DNA: TGTGCCTGGACGGGGACAGGGGGTTTTGAAAAACTGTTTTTT. Supplemented by reference TRBV30 and TRBJ1-4, the full variable domain reads SQTIHQWPATLVQPVGSPLSLECTVEGTSNPNLYWYRQAAGRGLQLLFYSVGIGQISSEVPQNLSASRPQDRQFILSSKKLLLSDSGFYLCAWTGTGGFEKLFFGSGTQLSVL.

DNA of the CDR3: TGTGCCACCAGCAGAGATCGGGGGACAGGGTATTCAAAACTGTTTTTT. Its protein product is CATSRDRGTGYSKLFF. This chain joins TRBV15 and TRBJ1-4; 9 bases fit TRBD1. Germline assignment: CDR1 LNHNV and CDR2 YYDKDF (reference sequence). Unmatched junction bases numbered 9, after V lost 0 bases and J lost 10 bases. The CDR3 length is 16 residues.

The chain employs TRBV6-5 and TRBJ2-3; D is perhaps TRBD2 (6 bases). Per germline, CDR1 MNHEY and CDR2 SVGAGI. The CDR3 loop spans 14 amino acids. The V and J ends lost 2 bases and 3 bases respectively, with 9 bases between them. CDR3 protein: CASSYLGTTDTQYF. In nucleotides, the CDR3 is TGTGCCAGCAGTTACCTAGGGACTACAGATACGCAGTATTTT.

The chain couples TRBV25-1 to TRBJ1-6; D ambiguous. Germline V gene sequence: CDR1 MGHDK, CDR2 SYGVNS. CDR3 length equals 14 residues. The V and J ends lost 6 bases and 5 bases respectively, with 11 bases between them. The CDR3 nucleotides are TGTGCCAGCAGCCCGGGGTTAGATAATTCACCCCTCCACTTT. As protein: CASSPGLDNSPLHF.

The genes are TRBV10-3 and TRBJ1-1; possible D gene TRBD1, 6 bases. Germline V gives CDR1 ENHRY, CDR2 SYGVKD. Trimming removed 3 bases from V and 3 bases from J, with 14 bases in between. This CDR3 has 15 amino acids. CDR3 nucleotide sequence: TGTGCCATCAGTGAAACAGGGTATAAGGACACTGAAGCTTTCTTT. It codes for CAISETGYKDTEAFF.

V usage is TRBV5-4 and J usage is TRBJ2-1; 7 bases align to TRBD2. Losses at the gene ends were 4 bases for V and 0 bases for J; bases not matched to a gene: 13. The CDR3 is made up of 18 amino acids. Germline values: CDR1 SGHNT, CDR2 YYREEE (reference sequence). The CDR3 sequence: CASSPRGAGVGSYNEQFF. The CDR3 DNA is TGTGCCAGCAGCCCCCGAGGGGCGGGAGTAGGCTCCTACAATGAGCAGTTCTTC.

The chain joins TRBV7-6 to TRBJ2-5; D gene unclear. Looked up from germline, CDR1 is SGHVS and CDR2 is FNYEAQ. The CDR3 is 12 amino acids. V lost 4 bases and J 0 bases, leaving 3 bases between the germline ends. The CDR3, as DNA: TGTGCCAGCAGCTCGTACCAAGAGACCCAGTACTTC. Its translation is CASSSYQETQYF.

The V call is TRBV7-2, the J call TRBJ2-2; TRBD1 matches at 8 bases. The CDR3 has 19 residues. V lost 0 bases to trimming and J lost 7 bases; unmatched junction nucleotides: 16. CDR1 and CDR2 from the germline V gene are SGHTA and FQGNSA. The CDR3 DNA follows: TGTGCCAGCAGCTTAGCATTCCTTCGGACAGGGTTTATGGGCGGGGAGCTGTTTTTT. This encodes CASSLAFLRTGFMGGELFF.

In this sample, this clone turned up a few times. The V gene is TRBV19, the J gene TRBJ2-7; TRBD2 matches at 10 bases. Trimming removed 5 bases from V and 5 bases from J; junction bases left unmatched: 9. The CDR3 runs to 15 residues. In germline, CDR1 is LNHDA, CDR2 SQIVND (reference sequence). The CDR3 coding sequence is TGTGCCAGTAGTCAACCTGCTAGCGGGAGCAACGAGCAGTACTTC. It specifies CASSQPASGSNEQYF. The full variable domain, with the rest looked up from reference TRBV19 and TRBJ2-7, is DGGITQSPKYLFRKEGQNVTLSCEQNLNHDAMYWYRQDPGQGLRLIYYSQIVNDFQKGDIAEGYSVSREKKESFPLTVTSAQKNPTAFYLCASSQPASGSNEQYFGPGTRLTVT.

V usage is TRBV19 and J usage is TRBJ1-5; D possibly corresponds to TRBD1 (6 bases). The CDR3 length is 15 residues. The germline gives CDR1 LNHDA, CDR2 SQIVND (reference sequence). V was clipped by 4 bases and J by 0 bases, with 10 bases between them. In nucleotides, the CDR3 is TGTGCCAGTAGTACCGGGACACATAGCAATCAGCCCCAGCATTTT. Protein: CASSTGTHSNQPQHF. Supplemented by reference TRBV19 and TRBJ1-5, the full variable domain reads DGGITQSPKYLFRKEGQNVTLSCEQNLNHDAMYWYRQDPGQGLRLIYYSQIVNDFQKGDIAEGYSVSREKKESFPLTVTSAQKNPTAFYLCASSTGTHSNQPQHFGDGTRLSIL.

This chain connects TRBV6-5 to TRBJ2-1; D remains ambiguous. The germline V and J ends were trimmed by 6 bases and 7 bases, with 16 bases remaining between them. The CDR3 contains 14 residues. Germline CDR1 is MNHEY and CDR2 is SVGAGI. The CDR3 coding sequence is TGTGCCAGCAGCCAGTTTCAGCAGGTAAATGAGCAGTTCTTC. It is translated as CASSQFQQVNEQFF.

The J gene is TRBJ1-1, the V gene TRBV7-9; no firm D call. CDR1 and CDR2 (germline): SEHNR, FQNEAQ (reference sequence). The CDR3 totals 13 residues. V dropped 7 bases and J dropped 1 base, with 10 bases sitting between them. CDR3 coding DNA: TGTGCCAGCAAGTGGGGAGAGAACACTGAAGCTTTCTTT. This encodes CASKWGENTEAFF.